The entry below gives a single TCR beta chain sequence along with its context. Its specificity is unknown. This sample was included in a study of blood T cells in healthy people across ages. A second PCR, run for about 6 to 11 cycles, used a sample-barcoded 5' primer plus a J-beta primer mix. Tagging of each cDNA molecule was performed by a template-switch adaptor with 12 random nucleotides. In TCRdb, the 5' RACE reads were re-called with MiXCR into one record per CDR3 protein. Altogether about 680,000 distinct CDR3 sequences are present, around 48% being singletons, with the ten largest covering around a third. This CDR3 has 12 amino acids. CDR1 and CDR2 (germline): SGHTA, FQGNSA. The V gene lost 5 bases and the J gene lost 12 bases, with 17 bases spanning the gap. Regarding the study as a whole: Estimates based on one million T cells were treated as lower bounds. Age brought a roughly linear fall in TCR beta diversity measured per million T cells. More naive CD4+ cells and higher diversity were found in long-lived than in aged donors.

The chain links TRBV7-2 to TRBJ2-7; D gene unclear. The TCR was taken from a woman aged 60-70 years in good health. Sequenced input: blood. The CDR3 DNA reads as TGTGCCAGCAGCCCGGACGTTGCCCAGCGGTACTTC. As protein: CASSPDVAQRYF.